The rows below give T cell receptor beta chains drawn from one sample of a study of regulatory T cells in long-lasting Graves disease. TCRdb re-derived calls from the multiplex PCR reads in MiXCR, one entry per CDR3 protein. The data hold around 500,000 distinct CDR3 sequences, with approximately 12% observed a single time. In addition, the sample was reused for a study of T cells in Graves' hyperthyroidism and ophthalmopathy.

The sequenced sample was peripheral blood mononuclear cells (PBMCs), obtained at new diagnosis, from a patient treated with antithyroid drugs. All receptors come from a woman in her twenties or thirties with Graves disease. Both conserved end residues are part of each CDR3. The D gene is left open where the match is weak. Expanded clones get a size class; other rows say once, few or many, or leave the size out.

clone_size | j_call | d_call | v_call | cdr3_nt | cdr3_aa
many | TRBJ1-4 | TRBD1 | TRBV5-1 | TGCGCCAGCAGCTGGGTCGGACAGGGTGATGAAAAACTGTTTTTT | CASSWVGQGDEKLFF
many | TRBJ2-5 | . | TRBV18 | TGTGCCAGCTCACCGGTTGACAGCCAAGAGACCCAGTACTTC | CASSPVDSQETQYF
many | TRBJ2-5 | TRBD2 | TRBV3-1 | TGTGCCAGCAGCCAAGTCTACCGCGGGCTAGCGGGAGCGGGGACCCAGTACTTC | CASSQVYRGLAGAGTQYF
many | TRBJ1-5 | TRBD1 | TRBV2 | TGTGCCAGCAGTCGGGACAGGGACCCTAGGGGCAATCAGCCCCAGCATTTT | CASSRDRDPRGNQPQHF
many | TRBJ2-1 | TRBD1 | TRBV27 | TGTGCCAGCAGTTTGGGACAGGAATACAATGAGCAGTTCTTC | CASSLGQEYNEQFF
. | TRBJ1-2 | TRBD1 | TRBV5-1 | TGCGCCAGCAGCTTCGATGGGACAGCCAGCCCCTATGGCTACACCTTC | CASSFDGTASPYGYTF
. | TRBJ2-1 | . | TRBV20-1 | TGCAGTGCTAAAGGGGAGAGCTCCTACAATGAGCAGTTCTTC | CSAKGESSYNEQFF
many | TRBJ2-6 | TRBD1 | TRBV25-1 | TGTGCCAGCAGTGGATCCGACAGGGTCTCTGGGGCCAACGTCCTGACTTTC | CASSGSDRVSGANVLTF
many | TRBJ2-4 | TRBD2 | TRBV27 | TGTGCCAGCAGTCTCCGCGGGGGGATAGCCAAAAACATTCAGTACTTC | CASSLRGGIAKNIQYF
many | TRBJ2-2 | . | TRBV2 | TGTGCCAGCAGCGCGCTCGGATTAAAGAACACCGGGGAGCTGTTTTTT | CASSALGLKNTGELFF
many | TRBJ1-4 | . | TRBV2 | TGTGCCATTATCAAGGGGGTAAAACTGTTTTTT | CAIIKGVKLFF
many | TRBJ2-5 | . | TRBV6-1 | TGTGCCACCAAGGCTTCGGGGGGCGGATGGGAGACCCAGTACTTC | CATKASGGGWETQYF
many | TRBJ1-1 | . | TRBV3-1 | TGTGCCAGCAGCCCCGAGGCAACGGCCACTGAAGCTTTCTTT | CASSPEATATEAFF
few | TRBJ2-6 | . | TRBV15 | TGTGCCACCAGCAGAGATCCTACGGGACCTGGGGCCAACGTCCTGACTTTC | CATSRDPTGPGANVLTF
many | TRBJ2-3 | . | TRBV20-1 | TGCAGTGCTAGTTGGCTAGGGACGCAGTATTTT | CSASWLGTQYF
. | TRBJ2-1 | TRBD2 | TRBV11-2 | TGTGCCAGCAGCTCCCGTGGTAGCGGGAGCCTCAATGAGCAGTTCTTC | CASSSRGSGSLNEQFF
many | TRBJ1-1 | . | TRBV20-1 | TGCAGTGCTATTGGGGGCTGGGGGGAAGCTTTCTTT | CSAIGGWGEAFF
. | TRBJ2-3 | TRBD2 | TRBV27 | TGTGCCAGCAGTTCCCCTAAACTAGCGGAGACCACAGATACGCAGTATTTT | CASSSPKLAETTDTQYF
many | TRBJ2-5 | . | TRBV20-1 | TGCAGTGCTAGAGTCAGGGCGGCGGCGAGGGAGACCCAGTACTTC | CSARVRAAARETQYF
many | TRBJ2-1 | TRBD2 | TRBV18 | TGTGCCAGCTCTCAGGGACTAGCGGTATACAATGAGCAGTTCTTC | CASSQGLAVYNEQFF
many | TRBJ2-1 | . | TRBV19 | TGTGCCAGTAGTATCTTAACGTCTTACAATGAGCAGTTCTTC | CASSILTSYNEQFF
many | TRBJ1-6 | . | TRBV2 | TGTGCCAGCACTCGCAGAGGGGCGAATTCACCCCTCCACTTT | CASTRRGANSPLHF
few | TRBJ2-6 | . | TRBV10-3 | TGTGCCATCAGTGAGTCGGGACGGGCTGGGGCCAACGTCCTGACTTTC | CAISESGRAGANVLTF
. | TRBJ2-7 | TRBD2 | TRBV20-1 | TGCAGTGCTAGATCTGGACTAGCGGCTTCCTACGAGCAGTACTTC | CSARSGLAASYEQYF
many | TRBJ2-5 | TRBD1 | TRBV28 | TGTGCCAGCAGTTTCACCGGGACAGGGGCAGGGAAGACCCAGTACTTC | CASSFTGTGAGKTQYF
many | TRBJ2-7 | . | TRBV3-1 | TGTGCCAGCAGCCGATGGGACTCCGAAGCCTACGAGCAGTACTTC | CASSRWDSEAYEQYF
few | TRBJ1-4 | TRBD1 | TRBV6-2/TRBV6-3 | TGTGCCAGCAGTTACGCCGGGACAGATATACAAACAACTAATGAAAAACTGTTTTTT | CASSYAGTDIQTTNEKLFF
many | TRBJ2-7 | . | TRBV10-3 | TGTGCCATCAGTGTCGGCAGGTTCTACGAGCAGTACTTC | CAISVGRFYEQYF
few | TRBJ1-2 | . | TRBV5-1 | TGCGCCAGCAGCTTGGAAAACAGATATGGCTACACCTTC | CASSLENRYGYTF
. | TRBJ2-2 | . | TRBV30 | TGTGCCTGGAGTCTGGCCATTTCATGGGCCGGGGAGCTGTTTTTT | CAWSLAISWAGELFF
many | TRBJ1-5 | . | TRBV2 | TGTGCCAGCAGGGCGACATATAGCAATCAGCCCCAGCATTTT | CASRATYSNQPQHF
many | TRBJ1-6 | . | TRBV5-1 | TGCGCCAGCAGCCCCCGGGACCTGAATTCACCCCTCCACTTT | CASSPRDLNSPLHF
many | TRBJ2-7 | TRBD2 | TRBV28 | TGTGCCAGCAGCTTAGCGGGCAGATCCTACGAGCAGTACTTC | CASSLAGRSYEQYF
many | TRBJ2-7 | TRBD2 | TRBV9 | TGTGCCAGCAGCCCCACTGGCGGGAGGGCCCACGAGCAGTACTTC | CASSPTGGRAHEQYF
many | TRBJ1-6 | . | TRBV2 | TGTGCCAGCAAACGGGACTTCTATAATTCACCCCTCCACTTT | CASKRDFYNSPLHF
many | TRBJ2-7 | . | TRBV11-2 | TGTGCCAGCAGCCCTTCCGGTACAGAGCAGTACTTC | CASSPSGTEQYF
few | TRBJ1-2 | . | TRBV20-1 | TGCAGTACTAGAGCTCTAGGACAGGGCTACACCTTC | CSTRALGQGYTF
many | TRBJ1-2 | TRBD1 | TRBV6-5 | TGTGCCAGCAGTTCCATAGGACAGGGGAAAAGGGGCTACACCTTC | CASSSIGQGKRGYTF
many | TRBJ1-1 | . | TRBV4-2 | TGTGCCAGCGGACCGGGATTCGAAGCTTTCTTT | CASGPGFEAFF
many | TRBJ1-4 | . | TRBV6-1 | TGTGCCAGCAGTGAGGCTAATGAAAAACTGTTTTTT | CASSEANEKLFF
many | TRBJ2-3 | TRBD2 | TRBV13 | TGTGCCAGCAGCTTTAAGACTAGCGGGACTGATACGCAGTATTTT | CASSFKTSGTDTQYF
few | TRBJ2-3 | TRBD2 | TRBV4-1 | TGCGCCAGCAGCCAAGATTGGGGGACTAGCGGGATTGATACGCAGTATTTT | CASSQDWGTSGIDTQYF
. | TRBJ1-2 | TRBD1 | TRBV20-1 | TGCAGTGCTAGAGATCCGCCGGGACAGGGCTATGGCTACACCTTC | CSARDPPGQGYGYTF
many | TRBJ2-3 | TRBD2 | TRBV12-3/TRBV12-4 | TGTGCCAGCAGTACCGGGACTAGCGGTGATACGCAGTATTTT | CASSTGTSGDTQYF
many | TRBJ2-1 | . | TRBV11-2 | TGTGCCAGCAGCCTGGGTATGTGGACCACCGAAACCAATGAGCAGTTCTTC | CASSLGMWTTETNEQFF
many | TRBJ1-1 | . | TRBV7-9 | TGTGCCAGCAGCCCCACCGGACACGCTAACACTGAAGCTTTCTTT | CASSPTGHANTEAFF
many | TRBJ1-1 | TRBD1 | TRBV20-1 | TGCAGTGTGCGGAGACAGGGTTCTTACACTGAAGCTTTCTTT | CSVRRQGSYTEAFF
many | TRBJ2-3 | . | TRBV28 | TGTGCCAGCAGTTTATGGCAGTTCACAGATACGCAGTATTTT | CASSLWQFTDTQYF
. | TRBJ2-3 | TRBD2 | TRBV14 | TGTGCCAGCAGCCAAGCGCTAGCGGGAGGTCTTAGCACAGATACGCAGTATTTT | CASSQALAGGLSTDTQYF
. | TRBJ2-1 | . | TRBV28 | TGTGCCCGCGGACCAACGGGGCCGACAAAGCCGCAGTTCTTC | CARGPTGPTKPQFF
many | TRBJ1-2 | . | TRBV2 | TGTGCCAGCACCCGGGGAGAGGGGAGCTATGGCTACACCTTC | CASTRGEGSYGYTF
. | TRBJ2-3 | . | TRBV30 | TGTGCCTGGACTCTAAACACAGATACGCAGTATTTT | CAWTLNTDTQYF
many | TRBJ2-1 | . | TRBV18 | TGTGCCAGCTCACTTTCGCTGGCGGCCGTCAATGAGCAGTTCTTC | CASSLSLAAVNEQFF
. | TRBJ2-7 | . | TRBV6-5 | TGTGCCAGCAGTTACAGGAGGGGAACGGGCGAGCAGTACTTC | CASSYRRGTGEQYF
many | TRBJ2-1 | TRBD2 | TRBV5-1 | TGCGCCAGCAGCTTGGAAATTACCGGGAGGGGCAATGAGCAGTTCTTC | CASSLEITGRGNEQFF